These 27 T cell receptor beta chains were sequenced from one sample in a study of T cells after yellow fever vaccination. One entry per CDR3 protein results from TCRdb running MiXCR on the 5' RACE reads. The sample holds under 90,000 distinct CDR3 sequences, 5% to 8% seen once. The specimen was CD8+ T cells sorted from PBMCs, collected roughly seven weeks after the first yellow fever vaccination. Receptor source: a man aged 18 to 35 who received the YFV17D yellow fever vaccine.

A few counts support this clonotype. CDR3 bases: TGTGCCAGCAGTTCTCGGACAGCGGGGGGCGAGCAGTACTTC. Its protein is CASSSRTAGGEQYF. The genes are TRBV27 and TRBJ2-7, with TRBD2 identical over 9 bases. The trim removed 4 bases at V and 6 bases at J, leaving 7 bases unmatched. The CDR3 covers 14 residues. Germline V gene lookup returns CDR1 MNHEY and CDR2 SMNVEV (reference sequence).

This clonotype was recorded a few times. V gene TRBV3-1 combines with J gene TRBJ2-3; 10 bases match TRBD2. There are 15 residues in the CDR3. Germline-derived CDR1 and CDR2 are LGHDT and YNNKEL (reference sequence). V shed 7 bases and J 9 bases; nucleotides not matched to a gene: 13. CDR3 region: CASTSVVAGGRTQYF. Here the CDR3 DNA reads TGTGCCAGCACCTCAGTAGTAGCGGGGGGCCGAACGCAGTATTTT.

V gene TRBV5-1 combines with J gene TRBJ2-3; D is perhaps TRBD1 (5 bases). The germline gives CDR1 SGHRS, CDR2 YFSETQ. The CDR3 extends over 15 amino acids. V lost 1 base and J 1 base, leaving 10 bases between the germline ends. In nucleotides, the CDR3 is TGCGCCAGCAGCTTGAGGGTGGGGCGCACAGATACGCAGTATTTT. Its protein product is CASSLRVGRTDTQYF.

This clonotype came up many times. The chain recombines TRBV12-3 or TRBV12-4 with TRBJ2-2; D is possibly TRBD2 (6 bases). This CDR3 has 13 amino acids. V was clipped by 6 bases and J by 5 bases, with 10 bases between them. The CDR3 spells CASRGTSTGELFF. Written as DNA, the CDR3 is TGTGCCAGCAGAGGGACTTCGACCGGGGAGCTGTTTTTT.

This clonotype occurred once. The genes are TRBV7-8 and TRBJ1-1; 9 bases are a match to TRBD1. Germline V lookup: CDR1 SGHVS, CDR2 FQNEAQ. The CDR3 is 15 amino acids. Trimming cost V 5 bases and J 1 base; bases outside gene matches: 5. CDR3 residues: CASSPTGGQNTEAFF. CDR3 nucleotides: TGTGCCAGCAGCCCAACAGGGGGCCAGAACACTGAAGCTTTCTTT.

This clonotype was picked up many times. The chain combines TRBV5-5 with TRBJ2-7, with 7 bases fitting TRBD1. In germline, CDR1 is SGHKS, CDR2 YYEKEE (reference sequence). CDR3 length: 15 residues. With 0 bases clipped from V and 4 bases from J, the junction kept 7 bases outside the gene matches. CDR3 sequence (DNA): TGTGCCAGCAGCTTGGAGCCGGGACAGAAATACGAGCAGTACTTC. Residues: CASSLEPGQKYEQYF.

This clonotype was observed at least ten times. V is TRBV9 and J is TRBJ1-1, with D perhaps TRBD1 (6 bases). V was trimmed by 0 bases and J by 4 bases, leaving 19 bases between them. Germline V gives CDR1 SGDLS, CDR2 YYNGEE. The CDR3 has 17 residues. The CDR3 region has the DNA TGTGCCAGCAGCGTAGGCCCCACGACGGGCAGGGGCACTGAAGCTTTCTTT. Residues: CASSVGPTTGRGTEAFF.

This clonotype was counted a few times. This chain uses TRBV24-1 with TRBJ1-1; the D is unclear. V was clipped by 5 bases and J by 5 bases, with 11 bases between them. In germline, CDR1 is KGHDR, CDR2 SFDVKD. The CDR3 covers 13 residues. CDR3 region: CATSGDSGTEAFF. As DNA, the CDR3 is TGTGCCACCAGTGGGGATTCAGGAACTGAAGCTTTCTTT.

Many counts were recorded for this clonotype. This sequence joins TRBV24-1 and TRBJ1-1, with D uncertain. The germline gives CDR1 KGHDR, CDR2 SFDVKD. V lost 3 bases and J lost 5, with 3 bases in between. This CDR3 contains 11 residues. In DNA, the CDR3 is TGTGCCACCAGTGATCGGACTGAAGCTTTCTTT. As protein: CATSDRTEAFF.

There are many counts of this clonotype. The chain combines TRBV7-2 with TRBJ1-1; D call uncertain. This CDR3 comprises 14 residues. Between the trimmed V and J ends, which lost 3 bases and 5 bases, there was a span of 13 bases. The germline V gene encodes CDR1 SGHTA and CDR2 FQGNSA. DNA of the CDR3: TGTGCCAGCAGCTTCATTTCCCGGGGAACTGAAGCTTTCTTT. As protein: CASSFISRGTEAFF.

This clonotype was detected many times. The rearrangement joins TRBV11-2 to TRBJ2-3; D is ambiguous. With 5 bases removed from V and 2 bases from J, the gap between germline ends came to 5 bases. The germline gives CDR1 SGHAT, CDR2 FQNNGV. There are 12 residues in the CDR3. CDR3 nucleotides: TGTGCCAGCAGCACGATCACAGATACGCAGTATTTT. Protein product: CASSTITDTQYF. Full variable domain (remainder filled in from reference TRBV11-2 and TRBJ2-3): EAGVAQSPRYKIIEKRQSVAFWCNPISGHATLYWYQQILGQGPKLLIQFQNNGVVDDSQLPKDRFSAERLKGVDSTLKIQPAKLEDSAVYLCASSTITDTQYFGPGTRLTVL.

This clonotype was counted at least ten times. The chain employs TRBV7-2 and TRBJ2-1, with D perhaps being TRBD1 or TRBD2 (6 bases each). CDR3 length: 16 residues. V was pared by 7 bases and J by 0 bases, with 16 bases between. From germline, CDR1 is SGHTA and CDR2 FQGNSA. Here the CDR3 reads CASIGGDTSSYNEQFF. The DNA for the CDR3 is TGTGCCAGCATCGGAGGGGACACCAGCTCCTACAATGAGCAGTTCTTC.

This chain connects TRBV6-1 to TRBJ2-7; 9 bases are a match to TRBD2. V shed 7 bases and J 1 base; nucleotides not matched to a gene: 5. CDR1 is MNHNS, CDR2 SASEGT, per germline. CDR3 size: 14 residues. The CDR3 DNA reads TGTGCCAGCAAGCTAACTAGCGGGTCCTACGAGCAGTACTTC. This gives the protein CASKLTSGSYEQYF.

The chain is built from TRBV12-3 or TRBV12-4 and TRBJ2-5; a possible D gene is TRBD2 (6 bases). Trimming removed 6 bases from V and 6 bases from J, with 14 bases in between. There are 13 residues in the CDR3. As DNA, the CDR3 is TGTGCCAGCAGACCCGGAGGGGTAAAGACCCAGTACTTC. Translation: CASRPGGVKTQYF.

The table lists this clonotype with many counts. V usage is TRBV4-3 and J usage is TRBJ1-1, with D possibly being TRBD1 (6 bases). Germline V CDR1 and CDR2: LGHNA, YSLEER. With 2 bases removed from V and 5 bases from J, the gap between germline ends came to 15 bases. The CDR3 extends over 15 amino acids. The CDR3 region has the DNA TGCGCCAGCAGCCAACGGACAGTCCCCGAAACTGAAGCTTTCTTT. The encoded protein is CASSQRTVPETEAFF.

The chain links TRBV28 to TRBJ2-3; 8 bases fit TRBD2. This CDR3 is built from 19 residues. Germline V gives CDR1 MDHEN, CDR2 SYDVKM. The J segment lost 6 bases and the V segment lost 6 bases, leaving 23 bases of the junction unmatched. CDR3 residues: CASSPLWRGGGQVGDTQYF. DNA of the CDR3: TGTGCCAGCAGCCCCCTTTGGAGGGGCGGGGGGCAAGTAGGGGATACGCAGTATTTT.

This clonotype came up a few times. This rearrangement joins TRBV20-1 to TRBJ2-1, with TRBD2 identical over 16 bases. The germline V gene has CDR1 DFQATT and CDR2 SNEGSKA (reference sequence). The V gene end was trimmed by 7 bases and the J gene end by 8 bases; junction bases not matched to a gene: 2. This CDR3 is built from 13 residues. The CDR3 DNA sequence: TGCAGTGGGGGACTAGCGGGGGGGTATGAGCAGTTCTTC. It specifies CSGGLAGGYEQFF.

The rearrangement uses TRBV5-1 and TRBJ2-7; D might be TRBD2 (7 bases). Germline CDR1 is SGHRS and CDR2 is YFSETQ. Between the trimmed V and J ends, which lost 2 bases and 4 bases, there was a span of 13 bases. This CDR3 has 14 residues. The CDR3: CASSFGGGGYEQYF. The CDR3 DNA sequence: TGCGCCAGCAGCTTCGGAGGGGGGGGGTACGAGCAGTACTTC. The full variable domain, its missing parts supplied by reference TRBV5-1 and TRBJ2-7, is KAGVTQTPRYLIKTRGQQVTLSCSPISGHRSVSWYQQTPGQGLQFLFEYFSETQRNKGNFPGRFSGRQFSNSRSEMNVSTLELGDSALYLCASSFGGGGYEQYFGPGTRLTVT.

The chain carries TRBV14 and TRBJ2-2; D gene ambiguous. This CDR3 region has 14 residues. Germline CDR1 and CDR2: SGHDN and FVKESK. V lost 1 base and J 6 bases, leaving 9 bases between the germline ends. The CDR3 is CASSQVAFPGELFF. The CDR3 bases are TGTGCCAGCAGCCAAGTGGCTTTTCCCGGGGAGCTGTTTTTT.

This clonotype was seen at least ten times. This chain uses TRBV4-3 with TRBJ2-7, with a possible D match to TRBD2 (5 bases). Germline lookup yields CDR1 LGHNA and CDR2 YSLEER. CDR3 size: 14 residues. Trimming stripped 2 bases from V and 4 bases from J, with 12 bases between. The CDR3 DNA sequence: TGCGCCAGCAGCCAACTACCCGAGGGTTACGAGCAGTACTTC. Its translation is CASSQLPEGYEQYF.

This clonotype was recorded a few times. The chain uses TRBV4-3 and TRBJ2-2; D may be TRBD2 (6 bases). Looked up from germline, CDR1 is LGHNA and CDR2 is YSLEER. The CDR3 is 19 amino acids. V gave up 0 bases and J gave up 0 bases, with 17 bases separating them. The DNA for the CDR3 is TGCGCCAGCAGCCAAGATAGTTTGTGGGAGGTGGCGAACACCGGGGAGCTGTTTTTT. Protein: CASSQDSLWEVANTGELFF.

The chain is built from TRBV7-9 and TRBJ2-1; possibly TRBD1 or TRBD2 for D (6 bases each). The CDR3 totals 12 residues. In germline, CDR1 is SEHNR, CDR2 FQNEAQ (reference sequence). The V end was cut by 1 base, the J end by 12 bases, with 10 bases between. CDR3 nucleotides: TGTGCCAGCAGCTTAGTCGAGGGGGGGCAGTTCTTC. This codes for CASSLVEGGQFF.

V usage is TRBV7-9 and J usage is TRBJ2-3; D unresolved. Germline-derived CDR1 and CDR2 are SEHNR and FQNEAQ (reference sequence). Trimming took off 5 bases at V and 0 bases at J, with 12 bases between the two ends. CDR3 size: 15 residues. CDR3 coding DNA: TGTGCCAGCAGCCCTTCCTCGGTTAGCACAGATACGCAGTATTTT. Its protein is CASSPSSVSTDTQYF.

The rearrangement joins TRBV7-9 to TRBJ1-1, with 9 bases matching TRBD1. The germline CDR1 and CDR2 sequences are SEHNR and FQNEAQ (reference sequence). This CDR3 region has 14 residues. Trimming at V came to 6 bases and at J to 5 bases, leaving 7 bases not matched to a gene. This chain's CDR3 is CASSPQGAWTEAFF. The CDR3 bases are TGTGCCAGCAGTCCACAGGGGGCTTGGACTGAAGCTTTCTTT. The variable domain in full, completed from reference TRBV7-9 and TRBJ1-1, reads DTGVSQNPRHKITKRGQNVTFRCDPISEHNRLYWYRQTLGQGPEFLTYFQNEAQLEKSRLLSDRFSAERPKGSFSTLEIQRTEQGDSAMYLCASSPQGAWTEAFFGQGTRLTVV.

Many counts were recorded for this clonotype. This chain links TRBV30 with TRBJ1-1; the D is unclear. The V gene's germline CDR1 is GTSNPN and CDR2 SVGIG (reference sequence). Trimming cost V 4 bases and J 5 bases, with 5 bases left between them. This CDR3 comprises 10 residues. CDR3 in amino acids: CAWKGTEAFF. Written as DNA, the CDR3 is TGTGCCTGGAAGGGAACTGAAGCTTTCTTT.

This clonotype was observed at least ten times. In DNA form, the CDR3 reads TGCGCCAGCAGCTTAAGGGGAGCTAACTATGGCTACACCTTC. This codes for CASSLRGANYGYTF. The rearrangement joins TRBV5-1 to TRBJ1-2; a possible D gene is TRBD1 (5 bases). V was shortened by 2 bases and J by 0 bases, with 8 bases between the two germline ends. The CDR3 has 14 residues. The germline gives CDR1 SGHRS, CDR2 YFSETQ.

In regard to this clonotype: Compared with germline, one end of the junction differs, possibly owing to a read error. J is TRBJ2-1 and V is TRBV27; 11 positions agree with TRBD1. Germline V gene sequence: CDR1 MNHEY, CDR2 SMNVEV (reference sequence). The CDR3 covers 17 residues. The CDR3 protein is CPSSFVWGQGVSNEQFF. The CDR3 DNA reads TGTCCCAGCAGTTTTGTTTGGGGACAGGGGGTCTCTAATGAGCAGTTCTTC.